In this sample, the clone carrying this T cell receptor beta chain turned up once. The data belong to a study of T cell changes during pregnancy in multiple sclerosis. The repertoire was sequenced with immunoSEQ multiplex PCR; TCRdb's copy has only in-frame clones and lacks some. The table has 50,000 to 75,000 clones, 90% to 95% seen once. V lost 11 bases and J 4 bases, leaving 18 bases between the germline ends. CDR1 and CDR2 from the germline V gene are LNHDA and SQIVND (reference sequence). The CDR3 sequence is 14 residues long. This receptor was identified in a female donor in good health, enrolled as a control in a pregnancy study. This specimen was peripheral blood, taken after pregnancy. V and J are TRBV19 and TRBJ1-5; the D is unclear. The CDR3 DNA reads as TGTGCCGTAAACCCAGGTCCTTCGAATCAGCCCCAGCATTTT. Its protein is CAVNPGPSNQPQHF.